This T cell receptor (beta chain) was sequenced during a study of shared clonotypes between healthy human individuals (dated by TCRdb to the early 2020s). Study-level background: Three men and a couple of women, aged 18 to 49 years, made up the cohort. Per donor, leukapheresis produced somewhere between about 0.9 and 9.5 billion PBMCs. To increase sequencing depth and limit assay-specific biases, different laboratories used diverse techniques to prepare libraries and sequence TCR repertoires. For each donor, CD4 naive and CD4 memory were each run on three plates, CD8 naive on two plates, and CD8 memory on one plate. To estimate repertoire size and how much clonotypes are shared between individuals, the study performed deep sequencing of blood TCR repertoires from 4 to 6 healthy adults. The full study reports these points: Across a handful of donors, roughly 5% of naive CD4, approximately 3.5% of naive CD8, roughly 2.2% of memory CD4, and 0.4% of memory CD8 clonotypes were shared. Naive subsets generally had larger estimated clonotype richness than memory subsets. Sampling was restricted to blood, and TCR repertoires in tissues likely differ from the TCR repertoires found in blood. Even with the large sequencing depth, rarefaction of the sorted-subset datasets indicated that sequencing was incomplete. Pairwise subsampling led to the expectation that sequencing depth would affect the degree of clonotype sharing among donors. The genetic and exposure-history diversity represented was limited by the small number of donors. Clonotypes shared by all four sorted-subset donors showed higher generation probabilities than non-shared clonotypes.

TCR CDR3 regions were amplified from genomic DNA by multiplex PCR using the deep immunoSEQ assay. Extracted genomic DNA from each cell subset was spread evenly across all wells of several immunoSEQ 96-well plates, with each plate serving as a replicate. Each replicate PCR for sorted subsets received about 220 ng genomic DNA, equal to roughly 33,000 T cell genomes. Purified libraries were measured with a Qubit 3.0 fluorometer, size-checked on a Bioanalyzer 2100, and measured again with the KAPA Library Quantification kit. Every immunoSEQ 96-well plate was sequenced on a dedicated single-read 150-cycle Illumina NextSeq 550 flow cell. Under the source paper's analysis protocol: The immunoSEQ output contained only junctional sequences without quality scores, so filtering could not match that applied to full-length reads. To assign V/J genes and CDR3, sequences were annotated against IMGT germline references using PyIR, a Python wrapper for IgBLAST v1.9. Any read was removed if the V/J assignment was weak (E-value above 1e-6), the CDR3 was missing, or the read contained stop codons, out-of-frame junctions, or ambiguous translated residues. V3J clonotypes were defined by identical inferred V gene, J gene, and CDR3 amino acid sequence. To compute the percentage overlap between repertoires, the number of shared unique clonotypes was divided by the size of the smaller repertoire. Repertoire richness was assessed with RTK rarefaction, the Chao1 estimator, and Recon v2.1 estimates of unobserved clonotypes. OLGA was used to compute generation probabilities for all TCRbeta clonotypes that the gDNA method yielded from a handful of donors. In its TCRdb copy, this immuneACCESS table keeps in-frame sequences only and misses some clones. Where compared with another copy, unresolved V genes explain less than half of these, and the others have no known cause. D and trimming were read from the DNA, whereas the V and J calls and clone size are those reported in that table. The sample table holds around 2,100,000 clones, of which approximately 94% were seen once. The ten largest clones take up 0.9% to 1.5% of the sample.

CD8 naive samples were obtained by positive selection for CCR7 among CD45RO-negative cells, yielding a CD45RA+CCR7+ population from which TemRA cells were excluded. The donors were healthy, HIV-negative adults who had no recently reported acute infections or vaccinations. Every donor was a Caucasian adult living in Nashville, Tennessee, USA. Blood was obtained by leukapheresis, after which PBMCs were separated by Ficoll-Histopaque density gradient centrifugation and cryopreserved in liquid nitrogen vapor phase. Analytical flow cytometry was used to check the purity and quantity of each magnetically sorted T cell population. From each sorted fraction, genomic DNA was isolated and quantified by UV absorbance on a Nanodrop 2000c. With regard to this clone: Its target antigen remains unknown. One base away there is no much larger clone; base qualities are not given.

From the cysteine up to the phenylalanine, the CDR3 has a length of 16 residues. The read is trimmed to its CDR3 DNA, 48 bases read in frame from base 1. The germline V gene encodes CDR1 MDHEN and CDR2 SYDVKM. Compared with germline, V lacks 0 bases and J lacks 2 bases; bases without a gene match: 6. Material for sequencing was naive CD8+ T cells sorted from blood. The sample's cell subset or site label, decoded: CD45RA+CCR7+. The rearrangement combines TRBV28 with TRBJ2-7, with 8 central nucleotides matching TRBD1. The origin of this receptor is a man between 18 and 35 years old in good health. The nucleotide sequence reads TGTGCCAGCAGTTTATGGGGGACAGGTGATACCTACGAGCAGTACTTC. Translated, it reads CASSLWGTGDTYEQYF.